This T cell receptor beta chain was obtained from a study of blood T cell repertoires in COVID-19. This clone has a single count. This CDR3 has 16 residues. V was clipped by 2 bases and J by 7 bases, with 21 bases between them. Germline lookup yields CDR1 SGHDT and CDR2 YYEEEE. Libraries were prepared by immunoSEQ multiplex PCR; TCRdb keeps only in-frame clonotypes and omits some of them. The data show just over 300,000 clones, approximately 85% seen once. Sequenced input: PBMCs or T cells enriched from blood (not recorded which). The rearrangement links TRBV5-6 to TRBJ1-1; maybe TRBD1 (6 bases). This TCR was recovered from a man younger than 45 who had recovered from COVID-19. CDR3 residues: CASSFRNRAIVSEAFF. The CDR3, as DNA: TGTGCCAGCAGCTTTCGAAACAGGGCCATTGTGAGTGAAGCTTTCTTT.